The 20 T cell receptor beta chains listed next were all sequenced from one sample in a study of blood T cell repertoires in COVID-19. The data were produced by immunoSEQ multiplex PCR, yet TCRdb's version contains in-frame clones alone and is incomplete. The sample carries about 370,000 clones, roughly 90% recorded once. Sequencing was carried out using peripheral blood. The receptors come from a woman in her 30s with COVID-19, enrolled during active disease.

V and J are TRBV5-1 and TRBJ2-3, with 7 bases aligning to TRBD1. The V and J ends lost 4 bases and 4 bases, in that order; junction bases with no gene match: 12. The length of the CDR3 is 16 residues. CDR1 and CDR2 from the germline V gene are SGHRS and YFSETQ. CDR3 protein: CASSPGASTGADTQYF. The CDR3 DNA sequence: TGCGCCAGCAGCCCTGGGGCCTCCACAGGGGCAGATACGCAGTATTTT.

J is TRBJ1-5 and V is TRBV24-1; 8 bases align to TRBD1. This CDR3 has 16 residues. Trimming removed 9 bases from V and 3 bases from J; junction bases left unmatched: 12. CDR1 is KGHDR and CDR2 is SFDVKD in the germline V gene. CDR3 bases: TGTGCCACCTCTAAAGAAAGGACAGGGCACAATCAGCCCCAGCATTTT. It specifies CATSKERTGHNQPQHF.

CDR3 in DNA: TGCGCCAGCCGCCGGGGAATTGACACCGGGGAGCTGTTTTTT. This gives the protein CASRRGIDTGELFF. The V gene is TRBV5-1, the J gene TRBJ2-2, with D maybe TRBD2 (5 bases). CDR3 length: 14 amino acids. Germline lookup yields CDR1 SGHRS and CDR2 YFSETQ. Trimming cost V 7 bases and J 3 bases, with 13 bases left between them.

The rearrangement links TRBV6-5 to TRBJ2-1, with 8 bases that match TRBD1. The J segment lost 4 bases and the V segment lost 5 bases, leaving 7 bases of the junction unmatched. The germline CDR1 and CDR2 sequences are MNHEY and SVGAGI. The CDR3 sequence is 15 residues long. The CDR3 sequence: CASSRTGWEYNEQFF. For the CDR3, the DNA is TGTGCCAGCAGTCGGACAGGGTGGGAATACAATGAGCAGTTCTTC.

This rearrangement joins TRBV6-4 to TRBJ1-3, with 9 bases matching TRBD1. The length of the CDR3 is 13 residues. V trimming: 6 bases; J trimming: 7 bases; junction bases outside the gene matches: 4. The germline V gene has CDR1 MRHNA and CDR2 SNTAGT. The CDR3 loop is CASRGQGGNTIYF. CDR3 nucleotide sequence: TGTGCCAGCAGGGGACAGGGTGGGAACACCATATATTTT.

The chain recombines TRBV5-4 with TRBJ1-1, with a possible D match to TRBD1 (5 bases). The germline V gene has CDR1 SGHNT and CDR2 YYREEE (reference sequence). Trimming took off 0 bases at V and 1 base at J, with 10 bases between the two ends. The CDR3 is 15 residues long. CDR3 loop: CASSLVQGRNTEAFF. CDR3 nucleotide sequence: TGTGCCAGCAGCTTGGTGCAGGGAAGGAACACTGAAGCTTTCTTT.

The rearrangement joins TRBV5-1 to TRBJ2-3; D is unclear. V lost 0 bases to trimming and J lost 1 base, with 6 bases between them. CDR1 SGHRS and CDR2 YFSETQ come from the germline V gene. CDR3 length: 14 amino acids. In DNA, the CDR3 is TGCGCCAGCAGCTTGGGGGCCCGCACAGATACGCAGTATTTT. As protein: CASSLGARTDTQYF.

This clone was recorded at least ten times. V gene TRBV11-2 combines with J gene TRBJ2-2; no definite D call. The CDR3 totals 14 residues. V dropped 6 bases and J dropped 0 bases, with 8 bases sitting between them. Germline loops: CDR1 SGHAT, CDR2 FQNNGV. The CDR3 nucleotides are TGTGCCAGCAGTCAAACAGCGAACACCGGGGAGCTGTTTTTT. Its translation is CASSQTANTGELFF.

This CDR3 reads CASSVGQERYEQYF. Written as DNA, the CDR3 is TGCGCCAGCAGCGTCGGACAGGAGCGCTACGAGCAGTACTTC. This sequence joins TRBV23-1 and TRBJ2-7; 7 nucleotides agree with TRBD1. TRBV23-1 carries the ORF label, with uncertain function. V lost 6 bases to trimming and J lost 3 bases; unmatched junction nucleotides: 8. The CDR3 sequence is 14 residues long.

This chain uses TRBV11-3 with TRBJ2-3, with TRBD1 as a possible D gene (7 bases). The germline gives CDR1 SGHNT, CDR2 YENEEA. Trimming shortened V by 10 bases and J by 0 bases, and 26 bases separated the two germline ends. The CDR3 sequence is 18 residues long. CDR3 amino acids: CAIRGDSINGASTDTQYF. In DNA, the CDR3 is TGTGCCATCAGGGGGGACTCTATTAACGGAGCTAGCACAGATACGCAGTATTTT.

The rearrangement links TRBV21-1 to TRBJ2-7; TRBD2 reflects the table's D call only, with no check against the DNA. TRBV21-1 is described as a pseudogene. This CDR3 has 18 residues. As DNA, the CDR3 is TGTGCCAGCAGCAAAGATTTACGGACGACTAGCCTCTCCTACGAGCAGTACGTC. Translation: CASSKDLRTTSLSYEQYV.

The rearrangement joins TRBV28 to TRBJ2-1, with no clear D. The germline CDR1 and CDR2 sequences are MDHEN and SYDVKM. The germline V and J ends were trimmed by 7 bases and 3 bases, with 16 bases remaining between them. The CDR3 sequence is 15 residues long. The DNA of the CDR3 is TGTGCCAGCATCGCCACTCCCGATCGCTACAATGAGCAGTTCTTC. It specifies CASIATPDRYNEQFF.

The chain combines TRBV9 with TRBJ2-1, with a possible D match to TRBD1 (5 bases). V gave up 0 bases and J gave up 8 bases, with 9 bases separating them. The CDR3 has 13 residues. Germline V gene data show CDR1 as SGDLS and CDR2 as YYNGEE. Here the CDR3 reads CASSVGGRDEQFF. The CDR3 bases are TGTGCCAGCAGCGTAGGGGGCCGGGATGAGCAGTTCTTC.

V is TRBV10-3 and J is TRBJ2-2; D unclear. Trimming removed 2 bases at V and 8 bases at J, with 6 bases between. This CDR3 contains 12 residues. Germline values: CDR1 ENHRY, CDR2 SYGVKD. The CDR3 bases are TGTGCCATCAGTGAGAACATAGGGGAGCTGTTTTTT. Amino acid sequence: CAISENIGELFF.

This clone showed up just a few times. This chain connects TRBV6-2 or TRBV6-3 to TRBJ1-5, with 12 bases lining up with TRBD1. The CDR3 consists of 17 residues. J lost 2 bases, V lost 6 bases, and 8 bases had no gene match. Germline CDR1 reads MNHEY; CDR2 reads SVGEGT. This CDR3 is CASSHWGTGGGNQPQHF. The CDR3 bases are TGTGCCAGCAGCCACTGGGGGACAGGGGGCGGCAATCAGCCCCAGCATTTT.

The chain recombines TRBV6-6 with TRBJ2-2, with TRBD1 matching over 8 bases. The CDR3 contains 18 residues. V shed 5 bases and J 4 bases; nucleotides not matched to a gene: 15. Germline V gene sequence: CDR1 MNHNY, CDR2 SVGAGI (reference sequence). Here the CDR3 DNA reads TGTGCCAGCAGTCCCTACGGATTTGGACAGGGAAGCACCGGGGAGCTGTTTTTT. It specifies CASSPYGFGQGSTGELFF.

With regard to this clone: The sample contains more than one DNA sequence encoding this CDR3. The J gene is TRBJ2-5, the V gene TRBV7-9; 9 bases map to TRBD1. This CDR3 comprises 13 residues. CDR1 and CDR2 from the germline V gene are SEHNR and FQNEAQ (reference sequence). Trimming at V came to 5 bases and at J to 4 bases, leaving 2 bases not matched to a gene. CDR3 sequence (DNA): TGTGCCAGCAGCCGACAGGGGGGAGAGACCCAGTACTTC. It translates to CASSRQGGETQYF.

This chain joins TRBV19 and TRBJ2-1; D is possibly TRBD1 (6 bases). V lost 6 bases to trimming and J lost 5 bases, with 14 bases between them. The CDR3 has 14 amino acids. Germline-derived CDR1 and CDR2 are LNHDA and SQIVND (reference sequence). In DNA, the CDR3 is TGTGCCAGTAGCTGGGTCGGACAGAACAATGAGCAGTTCTTC. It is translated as CASSWVGQNNEQFF.

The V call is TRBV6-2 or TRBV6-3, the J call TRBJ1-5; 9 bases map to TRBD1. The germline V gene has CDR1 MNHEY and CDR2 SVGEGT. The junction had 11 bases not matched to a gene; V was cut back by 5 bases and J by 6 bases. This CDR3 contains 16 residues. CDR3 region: CASSLWTGESGQPQHF. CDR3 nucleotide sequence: TGTGCCAGCAGTCTCTGGACAGGGGAAAGCGGTCAGCCCCAGCATTTT.

CDR3 sequence reads: CASSLTNRGTEAFF. In nucleotides, the CDR3 is TGTGCCAGCAGCTTAACCAACCGGGGCACTGAAGCTTTCTTT. The rearrangement links TRBV13 to TRBJ1-1; no clear D gene. The CDR3 totals 14 residues. Germline CDR1 reads PRHDT; CDR2 reads FYEKMQ (reference sequence). V lost 2 bases to trimming and J lost 4 bases, with 11 bases between them.